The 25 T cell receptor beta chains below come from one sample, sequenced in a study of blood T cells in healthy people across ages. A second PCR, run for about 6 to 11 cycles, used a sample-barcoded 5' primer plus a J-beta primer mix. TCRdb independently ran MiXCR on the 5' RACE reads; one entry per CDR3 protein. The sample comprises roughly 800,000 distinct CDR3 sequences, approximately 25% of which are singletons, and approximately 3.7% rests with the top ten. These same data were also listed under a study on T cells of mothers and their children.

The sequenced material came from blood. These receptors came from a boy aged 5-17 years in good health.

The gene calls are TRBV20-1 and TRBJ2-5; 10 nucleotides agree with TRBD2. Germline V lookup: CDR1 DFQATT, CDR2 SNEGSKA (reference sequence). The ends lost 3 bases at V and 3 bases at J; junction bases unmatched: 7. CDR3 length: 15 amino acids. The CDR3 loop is CSARPGTSAEETQYF. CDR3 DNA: TGCAGTGCTAGGCCTGGGACTAGCGCCGAAGAGACCCAGTACTTC.

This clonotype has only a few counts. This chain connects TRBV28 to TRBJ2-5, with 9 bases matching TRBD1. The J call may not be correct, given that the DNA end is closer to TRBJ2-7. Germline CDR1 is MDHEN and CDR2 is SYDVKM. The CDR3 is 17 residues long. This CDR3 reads CASSLSGQGLLSYEQYF. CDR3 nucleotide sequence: TGTGCCAGCAGTTTATCGGGACAGGGTCTCCTCTCCTACGAGCAGTACTTC.

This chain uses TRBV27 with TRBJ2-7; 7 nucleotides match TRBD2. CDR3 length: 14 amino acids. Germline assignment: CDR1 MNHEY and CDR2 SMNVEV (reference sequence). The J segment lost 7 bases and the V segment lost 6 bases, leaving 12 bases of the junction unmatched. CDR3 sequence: CASSPLAAGGEQYF. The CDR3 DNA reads TGTGCCAGCAGCCCCCTAGCGGCTGGCGGGGAGCAGTACTTC.

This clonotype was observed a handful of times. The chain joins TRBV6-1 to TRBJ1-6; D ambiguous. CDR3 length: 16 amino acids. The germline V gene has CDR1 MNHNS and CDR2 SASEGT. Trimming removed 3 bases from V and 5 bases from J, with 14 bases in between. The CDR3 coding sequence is TGTGCCAGCAGTGAGAGGCTTACCCTAGATAATTCACCCCTCCACTTT. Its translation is CASSERLTLDNSPLHF.

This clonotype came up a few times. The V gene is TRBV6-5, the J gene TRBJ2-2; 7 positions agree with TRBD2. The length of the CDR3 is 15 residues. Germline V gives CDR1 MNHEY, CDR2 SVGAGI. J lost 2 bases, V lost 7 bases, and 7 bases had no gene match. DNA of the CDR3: TGTGCCAGCAACTTTCGGGGGGACAACACCGGGGAGCTGTTTTTT. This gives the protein CASNFRGDNTGELFF.

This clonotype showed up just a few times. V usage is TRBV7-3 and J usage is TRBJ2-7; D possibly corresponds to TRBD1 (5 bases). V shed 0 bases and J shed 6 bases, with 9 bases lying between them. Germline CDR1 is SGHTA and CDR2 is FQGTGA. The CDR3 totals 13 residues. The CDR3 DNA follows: TGTGCCAGCAGCTTAACGGGAAGGGGCGAGCAGTACTTC. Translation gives CASSLTGRGEQYF.

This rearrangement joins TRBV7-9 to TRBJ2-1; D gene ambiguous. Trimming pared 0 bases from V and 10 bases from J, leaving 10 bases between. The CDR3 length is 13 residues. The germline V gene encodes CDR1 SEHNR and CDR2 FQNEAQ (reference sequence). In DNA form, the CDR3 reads TGTGCCAGCAGCTTAGCTGCCGGGCTCGAGCAGTTCTTC. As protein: CASSLAAGLEQFF.

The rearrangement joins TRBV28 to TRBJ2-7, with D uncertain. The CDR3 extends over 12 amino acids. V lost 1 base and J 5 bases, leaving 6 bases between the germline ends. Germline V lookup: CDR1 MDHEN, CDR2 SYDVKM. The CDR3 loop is CASSLYRHEQYF. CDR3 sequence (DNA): TGTGCCAGCAGTTTATATCGCCACGAGCAGTACTTC.

CDR3 in DNA: TGTGCCAGCAGTCCGACAGGGGTTGCGCCCCAGCATTTT. Amino acid sequence: CASSPTGVAPQHF. The chain uses TRBV28 and TRBJ1-5, with TRBD1 matching 8 bases. The ends lost 5 bases at V and 9 bases at J; junction bases unmatched: 6. This CDR3 has 13 amino acids. CDR1 and CDR2 from the germline V gene are MDHEN and SYDVKM.

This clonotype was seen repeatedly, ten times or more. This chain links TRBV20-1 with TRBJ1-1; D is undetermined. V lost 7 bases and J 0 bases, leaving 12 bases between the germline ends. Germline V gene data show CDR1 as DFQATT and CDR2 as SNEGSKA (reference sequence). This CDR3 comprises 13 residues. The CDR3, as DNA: TGCAGTGTCCTTCCCCGTTTGAACACTGAAGCTTTCTTT. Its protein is CSVLPRLNTEAFF.

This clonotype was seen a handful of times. CDR3 residues: CSARDRTGGIIAQYF. The CDR3 nucleotides read TGCAGTGCTAGAGATCGGACAGGGGGAATAATTGCCCAGTACTTC. The chain carries TRBV20-1 and TRBJ2-1; the match to TRBD1 covers 10 bases. The J call may be in error: the DNA end matches TRBJ2-5 better. There are 15 residues in the CDR3. The germline gives CDR1 DFQATT, CDR2 SNEGSKA (reference sequence).

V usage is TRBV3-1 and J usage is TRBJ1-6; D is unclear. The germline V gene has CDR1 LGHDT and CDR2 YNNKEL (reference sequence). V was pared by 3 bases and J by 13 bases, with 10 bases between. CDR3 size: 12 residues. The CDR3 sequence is CASSQNADPLHF. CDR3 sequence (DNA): TGTGCCAGCAGCCAGAATGCCGATCCCCTCCACTTT.

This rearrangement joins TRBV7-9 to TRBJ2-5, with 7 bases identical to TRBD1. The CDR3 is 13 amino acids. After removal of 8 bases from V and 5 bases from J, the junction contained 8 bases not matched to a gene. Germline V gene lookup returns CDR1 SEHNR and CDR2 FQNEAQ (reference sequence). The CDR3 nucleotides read TGTGCCAGCCAGGGGGAGATCGTGGAGACCCAGTACTTC. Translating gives CASQGEIVETQYF.

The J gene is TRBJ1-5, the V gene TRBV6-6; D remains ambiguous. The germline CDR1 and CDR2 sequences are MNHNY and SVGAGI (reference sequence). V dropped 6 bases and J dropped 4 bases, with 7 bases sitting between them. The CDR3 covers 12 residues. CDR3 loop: CASRPPNQPQHF. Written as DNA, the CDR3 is TGTGCCAGCAGACCACCGAATCAGCCCCAGCATTTT.

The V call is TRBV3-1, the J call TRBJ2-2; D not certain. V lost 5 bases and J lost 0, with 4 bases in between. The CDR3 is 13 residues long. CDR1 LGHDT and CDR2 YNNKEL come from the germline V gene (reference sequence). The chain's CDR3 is CASSSANTGELFF. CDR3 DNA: TGTGCCAGCAGCTCAGCGAACACCGGGGAGCTGTTTTTT.

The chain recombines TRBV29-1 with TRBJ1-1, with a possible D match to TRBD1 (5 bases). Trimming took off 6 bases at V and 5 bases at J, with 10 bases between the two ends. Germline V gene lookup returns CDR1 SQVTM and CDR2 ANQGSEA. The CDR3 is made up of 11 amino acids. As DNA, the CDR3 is TGCAGCGTCCCAGGGAGGACTGAAGCTTTCTTT. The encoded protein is CSVPGRTEAFF.

CDR3 residues: CASSLAGSQNTEAFF. The CDR3 coding sequence is TGCGCCAGCAGCTTGGCCGGGAGCCAGAACACTGAAGCTTTCTTT. The chain is built from TRBV5-1 and TRBJ1-1; D is ambiguous. The CDR3 extends over 15 amino acids. Trimming left V 0 bases short and J 1 base short, with 10 bases between. Germline CDR1 is SGHRS and CDR2 is YFSETQ.

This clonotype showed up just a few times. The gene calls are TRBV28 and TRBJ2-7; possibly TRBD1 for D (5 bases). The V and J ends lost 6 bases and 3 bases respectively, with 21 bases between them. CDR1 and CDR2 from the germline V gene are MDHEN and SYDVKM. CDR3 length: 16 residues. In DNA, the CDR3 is TGTGCCAGCAGGATACAGTCGTCAGGGTTAGGCTACGAGCAGTACTTC. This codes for CASRIQSSGLGYEQYF.

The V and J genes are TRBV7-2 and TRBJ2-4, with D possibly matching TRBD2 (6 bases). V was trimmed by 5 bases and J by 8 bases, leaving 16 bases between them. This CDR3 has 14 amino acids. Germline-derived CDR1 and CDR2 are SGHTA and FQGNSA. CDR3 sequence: CASSASGTGDIQYF. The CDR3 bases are TGTGCCAGCAGCGCCTCGGGTACGGGGGACATTCAGTACTTC. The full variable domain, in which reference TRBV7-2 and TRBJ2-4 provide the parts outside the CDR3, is GAGVSQSPSNKVTEKGKDVELRCDPISGHTALYWYRQSLGQGLEFLIYFQGNSAPDKSGLPSDRFSAERTGGSVSTLTIQRTQQEDSAVYLCASSASGTGDIQYFGAGTRLSVL.

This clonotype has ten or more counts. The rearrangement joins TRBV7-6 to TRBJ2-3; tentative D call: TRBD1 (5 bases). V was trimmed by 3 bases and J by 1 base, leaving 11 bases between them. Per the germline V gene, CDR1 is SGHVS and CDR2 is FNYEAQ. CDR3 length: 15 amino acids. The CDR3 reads CASSFFTGRTDTQYF. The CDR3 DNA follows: TGTGCCAGCAGCTTTTTCACAGGCCGCACAGATACGCAGTATTTT.

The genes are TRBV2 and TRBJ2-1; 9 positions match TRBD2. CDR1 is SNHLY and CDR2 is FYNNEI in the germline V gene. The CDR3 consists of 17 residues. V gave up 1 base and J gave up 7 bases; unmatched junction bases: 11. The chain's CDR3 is CASSEGELAGFINEQFF. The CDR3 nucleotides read TGTGCCAGCAGTGAAGGGGAGCTAGCGGGATTTATAAATGAGCAGTTCTTC. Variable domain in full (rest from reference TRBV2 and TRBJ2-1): EPEVTQTPSHQVTQMGQEVILRCVPISNHLYFYWYRQILGQKVEFLVSFYNNEISEKSEIFDDQFSVERPDGSNFTLKIRSTKLEDSAMYFCASSEGELAGFINEQFFGPGTRLTVL.

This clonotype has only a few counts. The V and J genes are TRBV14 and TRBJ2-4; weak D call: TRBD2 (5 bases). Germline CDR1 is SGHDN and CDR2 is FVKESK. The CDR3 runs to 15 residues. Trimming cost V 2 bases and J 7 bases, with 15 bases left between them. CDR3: CASSQLGIRGNIQYF. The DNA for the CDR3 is TGTGCCAGCAGCCAATTAGGGATCCGCGGGAACATTCAGTACTTC.

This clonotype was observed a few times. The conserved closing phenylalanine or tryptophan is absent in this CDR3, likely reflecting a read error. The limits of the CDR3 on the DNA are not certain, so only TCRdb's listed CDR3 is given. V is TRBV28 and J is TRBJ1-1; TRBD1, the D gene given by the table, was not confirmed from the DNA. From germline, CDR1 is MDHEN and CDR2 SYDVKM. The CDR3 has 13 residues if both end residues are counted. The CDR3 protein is CAGSAGDRSYIRL.

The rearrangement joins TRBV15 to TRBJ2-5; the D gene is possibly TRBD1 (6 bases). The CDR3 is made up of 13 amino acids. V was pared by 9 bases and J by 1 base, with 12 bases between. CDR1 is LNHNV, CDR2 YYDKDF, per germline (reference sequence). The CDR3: CATKRQVQETQYF. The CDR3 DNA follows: TGTGCCACTAAGAGACAGGTCCAAGAGACCCAGTACTTC.

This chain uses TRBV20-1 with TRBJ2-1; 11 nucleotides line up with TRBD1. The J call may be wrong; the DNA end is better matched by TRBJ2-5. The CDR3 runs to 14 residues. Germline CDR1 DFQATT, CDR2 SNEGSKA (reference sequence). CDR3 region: CSARTGGKGETQYF. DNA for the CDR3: TGCAGTGCACGGACAGGGGGCAAGGGTGAGACCCAGTACTTC.